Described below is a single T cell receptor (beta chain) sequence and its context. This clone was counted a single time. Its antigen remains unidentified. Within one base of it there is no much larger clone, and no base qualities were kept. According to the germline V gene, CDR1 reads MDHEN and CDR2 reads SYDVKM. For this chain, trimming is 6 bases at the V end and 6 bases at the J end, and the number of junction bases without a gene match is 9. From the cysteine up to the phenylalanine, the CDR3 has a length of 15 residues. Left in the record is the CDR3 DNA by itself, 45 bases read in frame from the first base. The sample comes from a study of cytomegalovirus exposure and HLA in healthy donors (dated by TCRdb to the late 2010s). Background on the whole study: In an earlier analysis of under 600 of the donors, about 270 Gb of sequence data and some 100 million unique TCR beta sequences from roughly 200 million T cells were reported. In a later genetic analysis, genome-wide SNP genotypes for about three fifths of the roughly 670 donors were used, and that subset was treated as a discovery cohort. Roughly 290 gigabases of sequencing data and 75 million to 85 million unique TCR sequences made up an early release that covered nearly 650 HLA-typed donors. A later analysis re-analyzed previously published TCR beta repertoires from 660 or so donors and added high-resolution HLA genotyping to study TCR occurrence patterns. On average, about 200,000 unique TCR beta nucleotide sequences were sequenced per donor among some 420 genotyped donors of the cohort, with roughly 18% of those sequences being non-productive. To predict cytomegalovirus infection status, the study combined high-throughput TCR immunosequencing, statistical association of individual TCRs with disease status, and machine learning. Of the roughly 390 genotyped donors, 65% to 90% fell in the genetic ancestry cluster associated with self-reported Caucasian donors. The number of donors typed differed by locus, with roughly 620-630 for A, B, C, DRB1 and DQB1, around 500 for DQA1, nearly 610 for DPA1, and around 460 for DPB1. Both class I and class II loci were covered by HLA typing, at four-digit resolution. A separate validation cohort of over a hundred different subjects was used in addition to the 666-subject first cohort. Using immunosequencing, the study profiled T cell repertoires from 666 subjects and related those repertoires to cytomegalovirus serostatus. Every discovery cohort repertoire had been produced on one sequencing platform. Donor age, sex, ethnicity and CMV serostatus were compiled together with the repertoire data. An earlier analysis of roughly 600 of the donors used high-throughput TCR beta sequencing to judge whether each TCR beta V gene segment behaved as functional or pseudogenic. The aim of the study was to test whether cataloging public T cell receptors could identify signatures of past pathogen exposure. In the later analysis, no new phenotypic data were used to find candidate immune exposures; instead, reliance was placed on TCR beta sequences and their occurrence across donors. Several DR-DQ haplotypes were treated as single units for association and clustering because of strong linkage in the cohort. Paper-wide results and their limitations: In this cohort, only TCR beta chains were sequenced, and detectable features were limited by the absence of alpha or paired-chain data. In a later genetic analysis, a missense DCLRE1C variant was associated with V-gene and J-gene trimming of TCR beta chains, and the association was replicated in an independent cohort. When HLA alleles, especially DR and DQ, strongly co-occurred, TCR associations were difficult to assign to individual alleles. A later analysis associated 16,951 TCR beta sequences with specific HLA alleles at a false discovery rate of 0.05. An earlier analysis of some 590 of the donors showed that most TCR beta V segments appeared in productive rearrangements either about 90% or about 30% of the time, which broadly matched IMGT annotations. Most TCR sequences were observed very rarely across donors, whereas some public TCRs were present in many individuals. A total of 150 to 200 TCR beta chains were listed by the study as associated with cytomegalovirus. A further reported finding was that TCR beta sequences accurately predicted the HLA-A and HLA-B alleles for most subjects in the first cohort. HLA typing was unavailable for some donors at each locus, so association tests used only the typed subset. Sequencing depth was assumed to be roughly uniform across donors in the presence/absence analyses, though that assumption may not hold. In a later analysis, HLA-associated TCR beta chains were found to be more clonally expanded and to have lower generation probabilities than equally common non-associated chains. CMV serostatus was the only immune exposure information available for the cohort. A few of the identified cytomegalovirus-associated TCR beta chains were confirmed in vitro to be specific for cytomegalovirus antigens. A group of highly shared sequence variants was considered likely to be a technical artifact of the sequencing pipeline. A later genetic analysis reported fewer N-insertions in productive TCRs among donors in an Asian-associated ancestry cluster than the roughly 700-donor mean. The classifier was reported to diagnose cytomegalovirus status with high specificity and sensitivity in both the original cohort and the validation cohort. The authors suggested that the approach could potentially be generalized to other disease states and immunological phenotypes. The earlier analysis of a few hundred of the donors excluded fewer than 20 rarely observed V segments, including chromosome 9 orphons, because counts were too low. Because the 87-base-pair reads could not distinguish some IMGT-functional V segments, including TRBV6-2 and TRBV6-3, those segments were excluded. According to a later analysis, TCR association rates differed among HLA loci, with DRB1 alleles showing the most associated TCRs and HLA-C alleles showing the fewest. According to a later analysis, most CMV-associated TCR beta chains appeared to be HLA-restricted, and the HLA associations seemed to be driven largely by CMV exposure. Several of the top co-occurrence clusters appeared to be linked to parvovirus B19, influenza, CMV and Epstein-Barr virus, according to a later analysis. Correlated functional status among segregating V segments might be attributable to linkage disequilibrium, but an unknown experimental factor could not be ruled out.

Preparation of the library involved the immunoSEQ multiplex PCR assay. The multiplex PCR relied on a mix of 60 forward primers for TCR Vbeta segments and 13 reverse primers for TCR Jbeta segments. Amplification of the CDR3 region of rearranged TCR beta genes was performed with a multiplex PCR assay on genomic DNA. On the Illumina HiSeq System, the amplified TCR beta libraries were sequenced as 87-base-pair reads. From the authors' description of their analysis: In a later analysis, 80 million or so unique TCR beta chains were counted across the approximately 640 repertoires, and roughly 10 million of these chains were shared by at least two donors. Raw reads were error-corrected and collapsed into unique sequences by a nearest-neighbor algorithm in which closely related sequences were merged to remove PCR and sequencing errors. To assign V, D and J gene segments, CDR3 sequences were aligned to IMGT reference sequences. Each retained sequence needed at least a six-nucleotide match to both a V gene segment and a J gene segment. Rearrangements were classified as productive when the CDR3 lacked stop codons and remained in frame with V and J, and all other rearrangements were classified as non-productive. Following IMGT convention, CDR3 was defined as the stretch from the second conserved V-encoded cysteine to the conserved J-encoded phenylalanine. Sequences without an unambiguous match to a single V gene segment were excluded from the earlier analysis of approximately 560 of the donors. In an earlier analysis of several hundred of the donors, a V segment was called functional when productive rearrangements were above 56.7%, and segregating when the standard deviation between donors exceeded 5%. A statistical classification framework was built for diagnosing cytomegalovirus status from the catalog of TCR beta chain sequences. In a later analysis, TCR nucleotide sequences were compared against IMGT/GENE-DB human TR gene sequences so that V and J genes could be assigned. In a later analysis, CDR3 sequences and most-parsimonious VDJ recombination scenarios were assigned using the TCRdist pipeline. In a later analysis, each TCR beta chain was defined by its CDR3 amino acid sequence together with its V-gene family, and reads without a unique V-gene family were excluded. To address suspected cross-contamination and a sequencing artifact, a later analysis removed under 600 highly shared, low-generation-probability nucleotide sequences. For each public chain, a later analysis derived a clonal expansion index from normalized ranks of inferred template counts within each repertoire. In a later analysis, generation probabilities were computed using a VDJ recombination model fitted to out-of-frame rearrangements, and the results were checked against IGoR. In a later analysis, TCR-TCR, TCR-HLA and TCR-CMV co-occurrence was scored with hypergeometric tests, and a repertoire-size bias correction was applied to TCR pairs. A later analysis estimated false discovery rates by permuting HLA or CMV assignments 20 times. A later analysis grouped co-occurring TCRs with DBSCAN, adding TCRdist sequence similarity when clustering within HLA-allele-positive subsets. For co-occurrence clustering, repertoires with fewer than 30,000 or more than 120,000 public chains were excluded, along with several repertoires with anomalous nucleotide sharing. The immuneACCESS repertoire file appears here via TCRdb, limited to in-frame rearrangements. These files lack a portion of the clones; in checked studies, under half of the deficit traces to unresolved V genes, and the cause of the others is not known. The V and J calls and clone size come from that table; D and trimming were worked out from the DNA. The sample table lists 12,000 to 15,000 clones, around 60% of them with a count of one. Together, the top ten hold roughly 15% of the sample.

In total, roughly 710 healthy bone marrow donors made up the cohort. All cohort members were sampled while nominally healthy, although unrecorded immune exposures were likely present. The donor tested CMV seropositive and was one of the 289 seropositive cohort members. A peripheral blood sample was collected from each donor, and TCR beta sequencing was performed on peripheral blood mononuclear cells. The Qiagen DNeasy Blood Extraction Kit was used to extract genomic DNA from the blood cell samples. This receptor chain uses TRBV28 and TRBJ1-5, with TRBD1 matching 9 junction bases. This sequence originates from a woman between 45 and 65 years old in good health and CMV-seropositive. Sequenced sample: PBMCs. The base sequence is TGTGCCAGCAGACCCAGGGGGACAGGGAGTCAGCCCCAGCATTTT. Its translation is CASRPRGTGSQPQHF.